This paragraph reports one T cell receptor beta chain. As yet, its antigen is unknown. This sample was taken from a study of T cell responses to AZD1222 COVID-19 vaccine. The study's findings and limits: Most donors were white British, females outnumbered males, and clonal diversity was possibly underestimated.

Some clones are missing from TCRdb's copy, which holds only in-frame ones; the method was immunoSEQ multiplex PCR. The sample consists of approximately 110,000 clones, just under 95% of them appearing once. CDR3 size: 17 residues. V shed 1 base and J shed 10 bases, with 23 bases lying between them. Germline V lookup: CDR1 SGHTA, CDR2 FQGNSA. The material sequenced was peripheral blood, taken on day 0 of AZD1222 vaccination. V gene TRBV7-2 combines with J gene TRBJ2-1, with D maybe TRBD2 (6 bases). The TCR sequence derives from an adult in good health. The CDR3: CASSLVPGGTSGKEQFF. As DNA, the CDR3 is TGTGCCAGCAGCTTAGTACCCGGGGGTACATCAGGGAAGGAGCAGTTCTTC.